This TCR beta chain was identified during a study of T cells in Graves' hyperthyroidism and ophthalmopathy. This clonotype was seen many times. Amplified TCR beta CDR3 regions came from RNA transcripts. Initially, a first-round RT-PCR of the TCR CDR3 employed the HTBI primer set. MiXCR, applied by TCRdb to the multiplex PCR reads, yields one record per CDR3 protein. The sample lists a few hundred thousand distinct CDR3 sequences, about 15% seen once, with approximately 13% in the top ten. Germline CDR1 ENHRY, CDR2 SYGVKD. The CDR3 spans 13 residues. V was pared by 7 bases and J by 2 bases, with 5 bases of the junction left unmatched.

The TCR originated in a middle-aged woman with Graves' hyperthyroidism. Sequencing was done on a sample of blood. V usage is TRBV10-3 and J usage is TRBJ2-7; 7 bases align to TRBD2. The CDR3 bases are TGTGCCATCATGGGGGGGGGAACCTACGAGCAGTACTTC. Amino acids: CAIMGGGTYEQYF.